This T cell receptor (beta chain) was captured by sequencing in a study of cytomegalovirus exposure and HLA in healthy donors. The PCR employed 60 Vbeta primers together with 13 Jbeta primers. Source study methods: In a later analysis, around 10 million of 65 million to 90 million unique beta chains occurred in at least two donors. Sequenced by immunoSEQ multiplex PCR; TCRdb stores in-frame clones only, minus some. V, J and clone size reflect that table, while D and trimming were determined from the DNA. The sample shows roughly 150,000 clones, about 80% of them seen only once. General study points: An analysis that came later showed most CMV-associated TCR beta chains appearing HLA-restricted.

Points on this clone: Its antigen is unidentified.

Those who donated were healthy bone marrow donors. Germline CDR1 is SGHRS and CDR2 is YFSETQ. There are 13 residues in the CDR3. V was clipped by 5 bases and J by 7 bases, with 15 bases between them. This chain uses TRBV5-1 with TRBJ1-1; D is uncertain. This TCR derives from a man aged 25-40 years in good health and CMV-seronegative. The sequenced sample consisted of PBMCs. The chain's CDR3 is CASSLKGGIEAFF. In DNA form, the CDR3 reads TGCGCCAGCAGTTTGAAAGGAGGTATTGAAGCTTTCTTT.